A single sample gave rise to the 11 T cell receptor beta chains below, sequenced in a study of blood T cells in healthy people across ages. A second roughly 7 to 12 cycle PCR used barcoded and J-beta primers. MiXCR, applied by TCRdb to the 5' RACE reads, yields one record per CDR3 protein. Of around 1,000,000 distinct CDR3 sequences in the sample, around 25% were seen once. These data also featured in a second study, about T cells of mothers and their children.

The material sequenced was blood. These receptor sequences come from a girl aged 2 to 10 in good health.

The chain links TRBV3-1 to TRBJ2-5; D perhaps matches TRBD1 (5 bases). Germline loops: CDR1 LGHDT, CDR2 YNNKEL (reference sequence). Trimming stripped 0 bases from V and 2 bases from J, with 10 bases between. This CDR3 region has 15 residues. The CDR3 sequence: CASSQDGAQQETQYF. CDR3 bases: TGTGCCAGCAGCCAAGATGGGGCGCAACAAGAGACCCAGTACTTC.

The genes are TRBV7-2 and TRBJ2-7, with D uncertain. Trimming pared 1 base from V and 2 bases from J, leaving 9 bases between. Germline CDR1 reads SGHTA; CDR2 reads FQGNSA. The CDR3 sequence is 14 residues long. CDR3 bases: TGTGCCAGCAGCTTAGGGGGATCCGCCTACGAGCAGTACTTC. Translation gives CASSLGGSAYEQYF.

This clonotype was recorded a few times. The CDR3 region is CASNKGSQISGANVLTF. In DNA, the CDR3 is TGTGCCAGCAACAAAGGGTCGCAAATCTCTGGGGCCAACGTCCTGACTTTC. The chain has TRBV7-2 and TRBJ2-6; D remains ambiguous. V lost 7 bases and J 0 bases, leaving 16 bases between the germline ends. The CDR3 spans 17 residues. Germline V CDR1 and CDR2: SGHTA, FQGNSA.

This clonotype has just a few counts. This rearrangement joins TRBV9 to TRBJ2-3; 8 bases align to TRBD1. Germline V gives CDR1 SGDLS, CDR2 YYNGEE. Germline trimming cut 2 bases from V and 2 bases from J; bases unmatched to any gene: 10. The CDR3 loop spans 17 amino acids. The CDR3 DNA reads as TGTGCCAGCAGCGTCGACCTCGACAGGGGACTCACAGATACGCAGTATTTT. As protein: CASSVDLDRGLTDTQYF.

This clonotype was seen a handful of times. The chain carries TRBV27 and TRBJ2-4, with 12 nucleotides matching TRBD2. Trimming removed 5 bases from V and 2 bases from J; junction bases left unmatched: 4. Per germline, CDR1 MNHEY and CDR2 SMNVEV (reference sequence). This CDR3 contains 16 residues. The CDR3 DNA sequence: TGTGCCAGCAGTGAACTAGCGGGGGGCCCCAAAAACATTCAGTACTTC. As protein: CASSELAGGPKNIQYF.

The chain has TRBV29-1 and TRBJ2-2; D is perhaps TRBD2 (6 bases). Germline V CDR1 and CDR2: SQVTM, ANQGSEA. Trimming took off 7 bases at V and 4 bases at J, with 19 bases between the two ends. CDR3 length: 15 residues. The CDR3 region has the DNA TGCAGCGCTTTACCAGGGCCCGGGGGCACCGGGGAGCTGTTTTTT. It codes for CSALPGPGGTGELFF.

The chain has TRBV29-1 and TRBJ1-1, with TRBD1 as a possible D gene (6 bases). Germline V lookup: CDR1 SQVTM, CDR2 ANQGSEA. The V end lost 0 bases, the J end lost 10 bases, and 12 bases lay between the germline ends. The CDR3 runs 12 residues. CDR3 region: CSVEDFRGAAFF. The CDR3 DNA reads as TGCAGCGTTGAAGATTTCAGGGGAGCAGCTTTCTTT.

This clonotype was detected once. Here the CDR3 DNA reads TGTGCCAGCAGTGAAGTGGCAGGGGGCACAGATACGCAGTATTTT. Protein: CASSEVAGGTDTQYF. The gene calls are TRBV6-4 and TRBJ2-3; D perhaps matches TRBD1 (6 bases). The ends were cut back, 3 bases at V and 1 base at J, with 11 bases in the middle. This CDR3 is 15 amino acids long. The V gene's germline CDR1 is MRHNA and CDR2 SNTAGT.

This clonotype was seen only a few times. The chain employs TRBV6-5 and TRBJ2-5; 9 bases align to TRBD2. The J call may be faulty, since TRBJ2-7 better matches the DNA end. Per germline, CDR1 MNHEY and CDR2 SVGAGI. The CDR3 extends over 14 amino acids. The CDR3 spells CASRPGLANHEQYF. The CDR3 bases are TGTGCCAGCAGACCGGGACTAGCAAACCACGAGCAGTACTTC.

The V and J genes are TRBV14 and TRBJ2-1, with TRBD2 matching over 15 bases. CDR1 SGHDN and CDR2 FVKESK come from the germline V gene. J was trimmed by 1 base and V by 5 bases; bases with no gene match: 6. The CDR3 loop spans 18 amino acids. The CDR3: CASSSGLAGGISYNEQFF. DNA of the CDR3: TGTGCCAGCAGCTCCGGACTAGCGGGAGGGATATCCTACAATGAGCAGTTCTTC.

J is TRBJ1-5 and V is TRBV15; TRBD1 matches 7 bases. This CDR3 comprises 15 residues. V lost 3 bases to trimming and J lost 3 bases; unmatched junction nucleotides: 5. CDR1 LNHNV and CDR2 YYDKDF come from the germline V gene (reference sequence). CDR3 bases: TGTGCCACCAGCAGGACTACAGGGGCCAATCAGCCCCAGCATTTT. Translated: CATSRTTGANQPQHF.